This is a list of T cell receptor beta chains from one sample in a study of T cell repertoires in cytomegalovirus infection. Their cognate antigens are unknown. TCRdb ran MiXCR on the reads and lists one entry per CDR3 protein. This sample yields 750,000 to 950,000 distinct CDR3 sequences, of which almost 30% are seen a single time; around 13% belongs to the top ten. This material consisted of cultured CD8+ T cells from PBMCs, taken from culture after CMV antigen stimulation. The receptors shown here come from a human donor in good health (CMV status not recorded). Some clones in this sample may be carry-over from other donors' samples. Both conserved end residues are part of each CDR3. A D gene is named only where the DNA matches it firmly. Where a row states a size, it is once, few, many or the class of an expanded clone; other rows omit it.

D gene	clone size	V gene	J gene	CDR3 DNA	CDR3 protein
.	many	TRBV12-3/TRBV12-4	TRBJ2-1	TGTGCCAGCAGTTTCCGCTTTCAGGGGGGGGGCGAGAATGAGCAGTTCTTC	CASSFRFQGGGENEQFF
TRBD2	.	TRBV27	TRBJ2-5	TGTGCCAGCAGTCTTAGGGGGGCCCGGACTAGCGGGACTCAAGAGACCCAGTACTTC	CASSLRGARTSGTQETQYF
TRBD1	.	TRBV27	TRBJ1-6	TGTGCCAGCAGTCTATACCCGGGACAGGGAATGGGTTCACCCCTCCACTTT	CASSLYPGQGMGSPLHF
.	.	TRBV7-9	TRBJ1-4	TGTGCCAGCAGCACTCCTTTAAGGGGGGCCAGAAAAAAACTGTTTTTT	CASSTPLRGARKKLFF
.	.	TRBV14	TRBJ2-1	TGTGCCAGCAGCCCAAGGCCGGGACAAGGCTACTACAATGAGCAGTTCTTC	CASSPRPGQGYYNEQFF
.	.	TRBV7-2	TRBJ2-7	TGTGCCAGCAGCTGGGACGCGGTCTCCTACGAGCAGTACTTC	CASSWDAVSYEQYF
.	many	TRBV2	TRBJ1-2	TGTGCCAGCGGGACGGGCTATGGCTACACCTTC	CASGTGYGYTF
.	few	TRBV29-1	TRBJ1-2	TGCAGCGTTGAAGAAACCGCAGAATATGGCTACACCTTC	CSVEETAEYGYTF
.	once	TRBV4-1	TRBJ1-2	TGCGCCAGCAGCCAAGATACTGAAGGGAGAGCAGTCTATGGCTACACCTTC	CASSQDTEGRAVYGYTF
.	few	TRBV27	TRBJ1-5	TGTGCCAGCAGTTTATCGAGAGGGGCAGGTCAGCCCCAGCATTTT	CASSLSRGAGQPQHF
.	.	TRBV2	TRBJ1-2	TGTGCCAGCATGGCCTATGGCTACACCTTC	CASMAYGYTF
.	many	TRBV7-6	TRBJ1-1	TGTGCCAGCAGCTCAGGAGTGACGAACACTGAAGCTTTCTTT	CASSSGVTNTEAFF
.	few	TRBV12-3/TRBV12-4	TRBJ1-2	TGTGCCAGCAGTTCTGGTCTAACAAGTCGATATGGCTACACCTTC	CASSSGLTSRYGYTF
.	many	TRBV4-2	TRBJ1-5	TGTGCCAGCAGCCCGGTGGGGACCGTCTCTAGCAATCAGCCCCAGCATTTT	CASSPVGTVSSNQPQHF
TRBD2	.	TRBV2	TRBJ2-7	TGTGCCAGCATCTCGGGGGGGCGGTTTTACGAGCAGTACTTC	CASISGGRFYEQYF
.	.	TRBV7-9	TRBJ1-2	TGTGCCAGCAGCGTGGACATTCTACACAACTATGGCTACACCTTC	CASSVDILHNYGYTF
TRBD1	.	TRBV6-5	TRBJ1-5	TGTGCCAGCAGTTACTCAGCGACAGGGTACGGTCAGCCCCAGCATTTT	CASSYSATGYGQPQHF
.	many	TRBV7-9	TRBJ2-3	TGTGCCAGCAGCCCTCCCACCGGGACCACAGATACGCAGTATTTT	CASSPPTGTTDTQYF
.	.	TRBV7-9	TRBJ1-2	TGTGCCAGCAGCCCCTCTTCCCCCTTGACACTCTATGGCTACACCTTC	CASSPSSPLTLYGYTF
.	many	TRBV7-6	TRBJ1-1	TGTGCCAGCAGCGGGACCTTGGGGAACACTGAAGCTTTCTTT	CASSGTLGNTEAFF
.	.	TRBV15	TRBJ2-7	TGTGCCACCAGCCTCTTTTTTGCAGTCGGCGAGCAGTACTTC	CATSLFFAVGEQYF
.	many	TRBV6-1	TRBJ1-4	TGTGCCAGCAGTGACTTCCAGGAGGGGCCAAATGAAAAACTGTTTTTT	CASSDFQEGPNEKLFF
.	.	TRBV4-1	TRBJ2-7	TGCGCCAGCAGCCAAGAATGGGCAGGGGGGTCCTACGAGCAGTACTTC	CASSQEWAGGSYEQYF
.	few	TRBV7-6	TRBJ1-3	TGTGCCAGCAGCCCTAACTACGGACCTCCGGTCTCTGGAAACACCATATATTTT	CASSPNYGPPVSGNTIYF
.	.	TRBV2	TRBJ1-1	TGTGCCAGCAACGAGGGGTTTGAAGCTTTCTTT	CASNEGFEAFF
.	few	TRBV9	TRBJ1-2	TGTGCCAGCAGCGTCCCAAGCGACAAGGGCTATGGCTACACCTTC	CASSVPSDKGYGYTF
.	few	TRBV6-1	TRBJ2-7	TGTGCCAGCCACCCAGGGGCAGGGATGGACGAGCAGTACTTC	CASHPGAGMDEQYF
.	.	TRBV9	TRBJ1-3	TGTGCCAGCAGCCCCCGCAGAGGTGGAAACACCATATATTTT	CASSPRRGGNTIYF
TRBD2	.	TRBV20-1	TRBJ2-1	TGCAGTGCTAGAGATCTATCGGGGGGGCCCTGGAATGAGCAGTTCTTC	CSARDLSGGPWNEQFF
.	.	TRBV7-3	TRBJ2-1	TGTGCCAGCAGCTTATCACAAGGGCGACTGAATGAGCAGTTCTTC	CASSLSQGRLNEQFF
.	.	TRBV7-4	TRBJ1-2	TGTGCCAGCAGCTTAGGGGCCCTGGGGATCAACTATGGCTACACCTTC	CASSLGALGINYGYTF
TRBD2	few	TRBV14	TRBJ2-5	TGTGCCAGCAGCCAAGATCGGCGCCTAGCGGGGTCGGAGACCCAGTACTTC	CASSQDRRLAGSETQYF
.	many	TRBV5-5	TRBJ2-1	TGTGCCAGCAGTTCCCGGACCCCCAACTACTACAATGAGCAGTTCTTC	CASSSRTPNYYNEQFF
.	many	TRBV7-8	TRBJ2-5	TGTGCCAGCACCCCCGGGGGTCCCAGCCTGGAAGAGACCCAGTACTTC	CASTPGGPSLEETQYF
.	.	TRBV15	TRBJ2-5	TGTGCCACCAGCAGAGTTTTGGGACCCCAAGAGACCCAGTACTTC	CATSRVLGPQETQYF
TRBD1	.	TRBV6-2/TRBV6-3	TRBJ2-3	TGTGCCAGCACCAGGACAGGGGGCACAGATACGCAGTATTTT	CASTRTGGTDTQYF
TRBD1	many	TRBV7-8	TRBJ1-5	TGTGCCAGCAGCCAGCGACAGGGGGGTAATCAGCCCCAGCATTTT	CASSQRQGGNQPQHF
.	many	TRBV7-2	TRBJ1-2	TGTGCCAGCAGCTTAGCGTCAGCTGGCTACACCTTC	CASSLASAGYTF
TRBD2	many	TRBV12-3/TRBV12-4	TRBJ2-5	TGTGCCAGCAGTTTGCTAGCGGGGGGTGGAGAGACCCAGTACTTC	CASSLLAGGGETQYF
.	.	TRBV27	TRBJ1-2	TGTGCCAGCAGTTTAGTCATGGCTTATGGCTACACCTTC	CASSLVMAYGYTF
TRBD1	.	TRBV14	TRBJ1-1	TGTGCCAGCAGCCAAGCAATCGGGACAGGGGTTTTGGGCACTGAAGCTTTCTTT	CASSQAIGTGVLGTEAFF
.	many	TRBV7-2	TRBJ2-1	TGTGCCAGCAGCTTAAGAGACCCGCCGGGGGTAGAAAATGAGCAGTTCTTC	CASSLRDPPGVENEQFF
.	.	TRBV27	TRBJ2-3	TGTGCCAGCTGGGGGGTAGATACGCAGTATTTT	CASWGVDTQYF
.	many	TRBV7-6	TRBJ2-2	TGTGCCAGCAGCTCAGGCCGGGTTCAACCCGGGGAGCTGTTTTTT	CASSSGRVQPGELFF
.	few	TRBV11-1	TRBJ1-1	TGTGCCAGCAGCTTAGCTACCTACTATAGGGTGAACACTGAAGCTTTCTTT	CASSLATYYRVNTEAFF
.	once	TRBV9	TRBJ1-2	TGTGCCAGCAGCGTAGCTACCGGGGGGGCTAACTATGGCTACACCTTC	CASSVATGGANYGYTF
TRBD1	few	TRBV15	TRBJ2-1	TGTGCCACCAGCAGAGTGTTGACAGGGGACAATGAGCAGTTCTTC	CATSRVLTGDNEQFF
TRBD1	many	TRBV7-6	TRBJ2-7	TGTGCCAGCAGCCACTGGACAGGAACTACCTACGAGCAGTACTTC	CASSHWTGTTYEQYF